The T cell receptor beta chain under discussion was sequenced for a study of shared clonotypes between healthy human individuals. Study-wide background: Each donor contributed plates that comprised three CD4 naive, three CD4 memory, two CD8 naive and one CD8 memory.

As to this clone: The antigen is not known.

The repertoire was sequenced with immunoSEQ multiplex PCR; TCRdb's copy has only in-frame clones and lacks some. The table records about 710,000 clones, around 70% of them present only once. Notes on the study in general: It was the non-shared clonotypes that had lower generation probabilities than clonotypes shared by all four donors.

The receptor was isolated from a woman aged 25 to 39 in good health. What was sequenced was memory CD4+ T cells sorted from blood. Sample subset: CD45RA-negative fraction.

The DNA of the CDR3 is TGCGCCAGCAGCTCCCAGGCCAGCTCCTACGAGCAGTACTTC. It encodes CASSSQASSYEQYF. The chain recombines TRBV5-1 with TRBJ2-7; no clear D. CDR3 length equals 14 residues. The V end was cut by 3 bases, the J end by 0 bases, with 10 bases between. The germline gives CDR1 SGHRS, CDR2 YFSETQ.